Listed here are 2 T cell receptor beta chains from one sample, sequenced in a study of blood T cell repertoires in COVID-19. Assay: immunoSEQ multiplex PCR; the TCRdb copy retains only in-frame clones and omits some. The sample has around 200,000 clones; more than 75% are singletons. Sequenced: peripheral blood. The receptors shown here come from a man aged 55 to 70 who had recovered from COVID-19.

V usage is TRBV9 and J usage is TRBJ2-1, with a weak D call TRBD2 (7 bases). Trimming pared 2 bases from V and 6 bases from J, leaving 18 bases between. The CDR3 has 16 residues. Germline assignment: CDR1 SGDLS and CDR2 YYNGEE. The CDR3 reads CASSVGSAGEGNEQFF. The DNA of the CDR3 is TGTGCCAGCAGCGTTGGTTCGGCAGGGGAGGGCAATGAGCAGTTCTTC.

This chain uses TRBV11-3 with TRBJ2-7; a weak D match, TRBD1 (6 bases). CDR3 length: 14 residues. Trimming cost V 5 bases and J 2 bases, with 13 bases left between them. Per the germline V gene, CDR1 is SGHNT and CDR2 is YENEEA. This CDR3 is CASSLTGSTYEQYF. CDR3 DNA: TGTGCCAGCAGCCTAACAGGGTCAACCTACGAGCAGTACTTC.